This record concerns one TCR beta chain sequence. The entry originates in a study of T-cell reconstitution after alpha-beta-depleted transplantation in children. Molecular barcoding with unique molecular identifiers was used for the TCRbeta library. TCRdb passed the PCR reads through MiXCR, listing each CDR3 protein once. The repertoire has hundreds of thousands of distinct CDR3 sequences, about a quarter of them found once; the top ten carry roughly 2.5%. The TCR comes from a girl aged 2-10 years with Fanconi anemia, due to receive a stem cell transplant. This sample comprised PBMCs, obtained before TCRalphabeta/CD19-depleted stem cell transplant.

In DNA, the CDR3 is TGCGCCAGCAGCACACTAGCGGGGGGGCTTTACAATGAGCAGTTCTTC. Its protein product is CASSTLAGGLYNEQFF. The chain uses TRBV5-1 and TRBJ2-1; TRBD2 agrees at 13 bases. There are 16 residues in the CDR3. Germline CDR1 SGHRS, CDR2 YFSETQ. Losses at the gene ends were 4 bases for V and 4 bases for J; bases not matched to a gene: 5. Supplemented by reference TRBV5-1 and TRBJ2-1, the full variable domain reads KAGVTQTPRYLIKTRGQQVTLSCSPISGHRSVSWYQQTPGQGLQFLFEYFSETQRNKGNFPGRFSGRQFSNSRSEMNVSTLELGDSALYLCASSTLAGGLYNEQFFGPGTRLTVL.